The 26 T cell receptor beta chains below all came from one sample that was sequenced in a study of blood T cell repertoires in COVID-19. Method: immunoSEQ multiplex PCR; TCRdb's copy keeps in-frame clones and lacks some. The sample lists some 300,000 clones; around 89% were seen once. Sequenced input: peripheral blood. These TCRs come from a woman in her forties or fifties with COVID-19, enrolled during active disease.

Many counts were recorded for this clone. This chain uses TRBV6-5 with TRBJ1-1; the match to TRBD1 covers 7 bases. With V trimmed by 2 bases and J by 5 bases, 8 bases remained unmatched. Germline-derived CDR1 and CDR2 are MNHEY and SVGAGI. This CDR3 is built from 15 residues. This CDR3 reads CASSYRGRVVTEAFF. CDR3 in DNA: TGTGCCAGCAGTTACAGGGGGCGGGTTGTGACTGAAGCTTTCTTT.

This rearrangement joins TRBV9 to TRBJ2-2; TRBD1 matches 7 bases. The V segment lost 4 bases and the J segment 5 bases; nucleotides outside the gene matches: 11. The CDR3 has 16 residues. CDR1 SGDLS and CDR2 YYNGEE come from the germline V gene. The CDR3 region has the DNA TGTGCCAGCAGCTTTATGGACAGGACGAGAACCGGGGAGCTGTTTTTT. Protein product: CASSFMDRTRTGELFF.

V usage is TRBV6-6 and J usage is TRBJ2-2; 8 bases match TRBD2. Unmatched junction bases numbered 6, after V lost 6 bases and J lost 0 bases. CDR1 is MNHNY and CDR2 is SVGAGI in the germline V gene (reference sequence). This CDR3 comprises 16 residues. CDR3 DNA: TGTGCCAGCAGCCTTACTAGCGGTGCGAACACCGGGGAGCTGTTTTTT. Translation: CASSLTSGANTGELFF.

The rearrangement uses TRBV18 and TRBJ1-1, with 7 nucleotides matching TRBD1. The CDR3 runs to 15 residues. Germline V gives CDR1 KGHSH, CDR2 LQKENI. With V trimmed by 3 bases and J by 1 base, 5 bases remained unmatched. The CDR3 reads CASSPPGQKNTEAFF. The CDR3 nucleotides read TGTGCCAGCTCACCTCCGGGACAGAAGAACACTGAAGCTTTCTTT.

A word on this clone: Other DNA sequences of this sample code for an identical CDR3. The V gene is TRBV29-1, the J gene TRBJ2-5; 11 nucleotides match TRBD2. Germline V gene data show CDR1 as SQVTM and CDR2 as ANQGSEA. The CDR3 loop spans 14 amino acids. The V gene end was trimmed by 4 bases and the J gene end by 2 bases; junction bases not matched to a gene: 3. The CDR3 loop reads CSVAGTSGQETQYF. CDR3 in DNA: TGCAGCGTTGCCGGGACTAGCGGACAAGAGACCCAGTACTTC.

The chain has TRBV2 and TRBJ2-1; 9 nucleotides align to TRBD1. The CDR3 has 21 amino acids. In germline, CDR1 is SNHLY, CDR2 FYNNEI. J was trimmed by 1 base and V by 0 bases; bases with no gene match: 16. CDR3 protein: CASSEAERFGMTGGSYNEQFF. CDR3 DNA: TGTGCCAGCAGTGAAGCGGAGAGGTTCGGAATGACAGGGGGATCCTACAATGAGCAGTTCTTC.

The chain links TRBV19 to TRBJ1-6; perhaps TRBD1 as D (6 bases). The CDR3 loop spans 15 amino acids. The germline V gene encodes CDR1 LNHDA and CDR2 SQIVND (reference sequence). Trimming shortened V by 5 bases and J by 4 bases, and 12 bases separated the two germline ends. CDR3 sequence: CASSSRTEYNSPLHF. The CDR3 DNA sequence: TGTGCCAGTAGTTCCCGGACAGAGTATAATTCACCCCTCCACTTT.

The chain combines TRBV18 with TRBJ2-5, with TRBD2 identical over 7 bases. V lost 5 bases, J lost 3 bases, and 6 bases stayed unmatched. Germline CDR1 is KGHSH and CDR2 is LQKENI. This CDR3 is built from 14 residues. CDR3 sequence (DNA): TGTGCCAGCTCATCCAGCGGGACTAAAGAGACCCAGTACTTC. Protein: CASSSSGTKETQYF.

V is TRBV5-4 and J is TRBJ2-5, with D possibly being TRBD2 (6 bases). Germline lookup yields CDR1 SGHNT and CDR2 YYREEE (reference sequence). CDR3 size: 14 residues. Deletions cut 0 bases from V and 4 bases from J, with 10 bases between. The DNA of the CDR3 is TGTGCCAGCAGCTTGGTTCCGGGGGTAGAGACCCAGTACTTC. Amino acid sequence: CASSLVPGVETQYF.

This clone was counted only a few times. The CDR3 region has the DNA TGTGCCAGCAGCCCCCAGGGCATGAACACTGAAGCTTTCTTT. Its protein product is CASSPQGMNTEAFF. The chain employs TRBV7-9 and TRBJ1-1; possibly TRBD1 for D (5 bases). With 5 bases removed from V and 0 bases from J, the gap between germline ends came to 10 bases. Germline CDR1 reads SEHNR; CDR2 reads FQNEAQ (reference sequence). This CDR3 spans 14 amino acids. The variable domain in full, with the rest retrieved from reference TRBV7-9 and TRBJ1-1, is DTGVSQNPRHKITKRGQNVTFRCDPISEHNRLYWYRQTLGQGPEFLTYFQNEAQLEKSRLLSDRFSAERPKGSFSTLEIQRTEQGDSAMYLCASSPQGMNTEAFFGQGTRLTVV.

V gene TRBV20-1 combines with J gene TRBJ2-5; TRBD2 might be the D (5 bases). Trimming took 5 bases from V and 5 from J, leaving 9 bases between them. CDR3 size: 11 residues. Germline V gene lookup returns CDR1 DFQATT and CDR2 SNEGSKA (reference sequence). The CDR3 bases are TGCAGTGCTCTAAGGAGGGAGACCCAGTACTTC. Amino acids: CSALRRETQYF.

This clone was recorded a few times. The genes are TRBV5-6 and TRBJ1-2; D call uncertain. Germline V gene data show CDR1 as SGHDT and CDR2 as YYEEEE. V was trimmed by 4 bases and J by 8 bases, leaving 18 bases between them. The CDR3 covers 14 residues. In nucleotides, the CDR3 is TGTGCCAGCAGCGCGGCCGCAGCGCTCTGGGGCTACACCTTC. Translated, it gives CASSAAAALWGYTF.

Remarks on this clone: This same CDR3 is encoded by further DNA sequences in the sample. The chain is built from TRBV11-3 and TRBJ2-1, with 9 bases aligning to TRBD2. The trim removed 1 base at V and 3 bases at J, leaving 1 base unmatched. Germline CDR1 reads SGHNT; CDR2 reads YENEEA. CDR3 length: 15 residues. In DNA form, the CDR3 reads TGTGCCAGCAGCTTAGGACTAGCGGTCTACAATGAGCAGTTCTTC. This encodes CASSLGLAVYNEQFF.

The rearrangement uses TRBV12-3 or TRBV12-4 and TRBJ1-1; possible D gene TRBD1, 5 bases. The V and J ends lost 2 bases and 10 bases respectively, with 14 bases between them. The CDR3 runs to 13 residues. The CDR3 here is CASSLLEGARAFF. Here the CDR3 DNA reads TGTGCCAGCAGTTTACTGGAAGGGGCGCGAGCTTTCTTT.

The chain is built from TRBV27 and TRBJ2-7, with D possibly being TRBD2 (5 bases). CDR3 length: 14 residues. Germline CDR1 MNHEY, CDR2 SMNVEV (reference sequence). V dropped 6 bases and J dropped 4 bases, with 16 bases sitting between them. The CDR3 loop reads CASRSSGTGYEQYF. Written as DNA, the CDR3 is TGTGCCAGCAGGTCGAGCGGTACGGGTTACGAGCAGTACTTC.

The chain uses TRBV7-2 and TRBJ2-3, with TRBD2 as a possible D gene (5 bases). There are 14 residues in the CDR3. Germline loops: CDR1 SGHTA, CDR2 FQGNSA. The V end lost 2 bases, the J end lost 4 bases, and 10 bases lay between the germline ends. In DNA, the CDR3 is TGTGCCAGCAGCTTATTGGGAGTTGCAGATACGCAGTATTTT. It translates to CASSLLGVADTQYF.

This rearrangement joins TRBV5-1 to TRBJ1-2; no clear D. Per germline, CDR1 SGHRS and CDR2 YFSETQ. V was pared by 4 bases and J by 2 bases, with 18 bases between. The CDR3 runs 16 residues. The CDR3 sequence is CASSANPGIPNYGYTF. CDR3 nucleotide sequence: TGCGCCAGCAGCGCTAATCCGGGGATACCAAACTATGGCTACACCTTC.

CDR3 DNA: TGTGCCTGGACAGGGGGTAGCAATCAGCCCCAGCATTTT. It yields the protein CAWTGGSNQPQHF. This rearrangement joins TRBV30 to TRBJ1-5; TRBD1 matches at 7 bases. There are 13 residues in the CDR3. Germline lookup yields CDR1 GTSNPN and CDR2 SVGIG (reference sequence). After removal of 4 bases from V and 0 bases from J, the junction contained 0 bases not matched to a gene.

CDR3 residues: CASSSRANTAIYGYTF. CDR3 DNA: TGCGCCAGCAGTTCGAGGGCCAACACAGCAATCTATGGCTACACCTTC. This chain uses TRBV5-1 with TRBJ1-2; D gene uncertain. V gave up 5 bases and J gave up 4 bases, with 21 bases separating them. There are 16 residues in the CDR3. Germline lookup yields CDR1 SGHRS and CDR2 YFSETQ.

The V call is TRBV5-1, the J call TRBJ2-7; the D gene is possibly TRBD2 (5 bases). The CDR3 is 14 amino acids. V lost 0 bases and J lost 4, with 11 bases in between. Germline V lookup: CDR1 SGHRS, CDR2 YFSETQ. The CDR3 loop reads CASSLAPGIYEQYF. The CDR3 DNA follows: TGCGCCAGCAGCTTGGCCCCGGGAATTTACGAGCAGTACTTC. Full variable domain (missing parts from reference TRBV5-1 and TRBJ2-7): KAGVTQTPRYLIKTRGQQVTLSCSPISGHRSVSWYQQTPGQGLQFLFEYFSETQRNKGNFPGRFSGRQFSNSRSEMNVSTLELGDSALYLCASSLAPGIYEQYFGPGTRLTVT.

The V and J genes are TRBV30 and TRBJ1-2; 12 nucleotides line up with TRBD1. The CDR3 is 14 amino acids. With V trimmed by 4 bases and J by 8 bases, 8 bases remained unmatched. Germline V gene lookup returns CDR1 GTSNPN and CDR2 SVGIG (reference sequence). The CDR3 DNA reads as TGTGCCTGGAATCCGGGACAGGGGGCAGGGGGCTACACCTTC. Protein: CAWNPGQGAGGYTF.

The rearrangement uses TRBV10-1 and TRBJ2-3; D is ambiguous. Germline loops: CDR1 WNHNN, CDR2 SYGVQD (reference sequence). This CDR3 region has 13 residues. Trimming removed 7 bases at V and 1 base at J, with 9 bases between. The CDR3 spells CASTPSGTDTQYF. DNA for the CDR3: TGCGCCAGCACCCCGTCCGGCACAGATACGCAGTATTTT.

V is TRBV18 and J is TRBJ2-7; the match to TRBD1 covers 8 bases. The CDR3 covers 14 residues. The germline CDR1 and CDR2 sequences are KGHSH and LQKENI. Losses at the gene ends were 5 bases for V and 3 bases for J; bases not matched to a gene: 6. The CDR3 here is CASSAPGQDYEQYF. CDR3 in DNA: TGTGCCAGCTCAGCTCCGGGACAGGACTACGAGCAGTACTTC.

This sequence joins TRBV5-1 and TRBJ2-7; 13 bases map to TRBD2. Trimming at V came to 4 bases and at J to 2 bases, leaving 6 bases not matched to a gene. Germline values: CDR1 SGHRS, CDR2 YFSETQ. The CDR3 is 16 amino acids. CDR3 nucleotide sequence: TGCGCCAGCAGCGCCAGACTAGCGGGGGGAACCTACGAGCAGTACTTC. Protein product: CASSARLAGGTYEQYF.

This sequence joins TRBV11-2 and TRBJ2-1, with 10 bases lining up with TRBD2. CDR1 is SGHAT and CDR2 is FQNNGV in the germline V gene. The CDR3 is made up of 14 amino acids. The chain's CDR3 is CAAGGGRSYNEQFF. DNA of the CDR3: TGTGCAGCGGGGGGGGGCCGCTCCTACAATGAGCAGTTCTTC.

Here the CDR3 reads CATSREREVHEQFF. CDR3 DNA sequence: TGTGCCACTTCGAGGGAGCGGGAGGTCCATGAGCAGTTCTTC. The chain combines TRBV2 with TRBJ2-1; 9 bases are a match to TRBD2. This CDR3 is 14 amino acids long. Germline CDR1 SNHLY, CDR2 FYNNEI. V was clipped by 10 bases and J by 8 bases; unmatched bases: 12.